These 14 T cell receptor beta chains came from one sample sequenced in a study of T cells after yellow fever vaccination. TCRdb itself ran the 5' RACE reads through MiXCR, one entry per CDR3 protein. The data contain 40,000 or so distinct CDR3 sequences, about 6.8% of them seen just once; the ten biggest clones take up approximately 16%. This specimen consisted of CD8+ T cells not binding an NS4B(214-222) dextramer, sorted from PBMCs, obtained 45 days after the yellow fever booster vaccination. Every receptor here comes from a man aged 25-40 years who received the YFV17D yellow fever vaccine.

The table lists this clonotype with a few counts. The chain couples TRBV27 to TRBJ2-1; possible D gene TRBD2, 6 bases. The CDR3 consists of 14 residues. Trimming pared 6 bases from V and 0 bases from J, leaving 9 bases between. The germline CDR1 and CDR2 sequences are MNHEY and SMNVEV (reference sequence). CDR3 sequence: CASRGGDSYNEQFF. For the CDR3, the DNA is TGTGCCAGCAGAGGAGGGGACTCCTACAATGAGCAGTTCTTC.

This clonotype showed up many times. CDR3 protein: CASSQDGTGSSDSPLHF. Here the CDR3 DNA reads TGCGCCAGCAGCCAAGATGGAACTGGGTCCAGCGATTCACCCCTCCACTTT. The gene calls are TRBV4-3 and TRBJ1-6; no firm D call. The CDR3 covers 17 residues. From germline, CDR1 is LGHNA and CDR2 YSLEER. V was shortened by 0 bases and J by 8 bases, with 17 bases between the two germline ends.

This clonotype was picked up a small number of times. V and J are TRBV7-2 and TRBJ2-3; D not resolved. V was pared by 1 base and J by 2 bases, with 10 bases between. The CDR3 covers 15 residues. Per germline, CDR1 SGHTA and CDR2 FQGNSA. CDR3 sequence (DNA): TGTGCCAGCAGCTTAGGTGGTCACGACACAGATACGCAGTATTTT. Its protein is CASSLGGHDTDTQYF.

This clonotype came up many times. This chain joins TRBV3-1 and TRBJ2-7, with 11 bases matching TRBD2. Germline trimming cut 0 bases from V and 3 bases from J; bases unmatched to any gene: 4. There are 16 residues in the CDR3. Germline V gene data show CDR1 as LGHDT and CDR2 as YNNKEL (reference sequence). Here the CDR3 reads CASSQELGTSGYEQYF. The CDR3, as DNA: TGTGCCAGCAGCCAAGAGCTGGGGACTAGCGGCTACGAGCAGTACTTC.

This clonotype occurred many times. The rearrangement joins TRBV3-1 to TRBJ1-2; D not certain. Germline CDR1 LGHDT, CDR2 YNNKEL (reference sequence). This CDR3 comprises 16 residues. V gave up 0 bases and J gave up 3 bases, with 14 bases separating them. This CDR3 reads CASSQELREMDYGYTF. The CDR3 DNA follows: TGTGCCAGCAGCCAAGAACTAAGGGAGATGGACTATGGCTACACCTTC.

This clonotype appeared many times. J is TRBJ2-5 and V is TRBV27, with TRBD1 matching over 7 bases. V shed 6 bases and J 5 bases; nucleotides not matched to a gene: 9. The CDR3 totals 14 residues. Germline values: CDR1 MNHEY, CDR2 SMNVEV (reference sequence). CDR3 protein: CASSRTGGGETQYF. CDR3 DNA sequence: TGTGCCAGCAGCCGGACAGGTGGTGGGGAGACCCAGTACTTC.

This clonotype was recorded many times. The V and J genes are TRBV9 and TRBJ2-1; possible D gene TRBD2, 6 bases. The CDR3 is 15 residues long. V shed 3 bases and J shed 6 bases, with 16 bases lying between them. Per the germline V gene, CDR1 is SGDLS and CDR2 is YYNGEE. The CDR3 sequence is CASSAESSGSNEQFF. The CDR3 region has the DNA TGTGCCAGCAGCGCCGAGAGTAGCGGATCCAATGAGCAGTTCTTC.

This clonotype has at least ten counts. The chain employs TRBV12-3 or TRBV12-4 and TRBJ1-1, with 8 nucleotides matching TRBD1. This CDR3 is 13 amino acids long. Trimming at V came to 6 bases and at J to 4 bases, leaving 4 bases not matched to a gene. CDR3 sequence: CASSTGGPTEAFF. CDR3 nucleotide sequence: TGTGCCAGCAGCACAGGGGGGCCCACTGAAGCTTTCTTT.

This clonotype was recorded many times. The V and J genes are TRBV30 and TRBJ1-2; D is ambiguous. Germline V gene data show CDR1 as GTSNPN and CDR2 as SVGIG (reference sequence). The V and J ends lost 2 bases and 2 bases respectively, with 18 bases between them. The CDR3 extends over 16 amino acids. This CDR3 reads CAWSPHPADENYGYTF. In nucleotides, the CDR3 is TGTGCCTGGAGTCCACATCCGGCAGACGAGAACTATGGCTACACCTTC.

In this sample, this clonotype turned up many times. The chain employs TRBV20-1 and TRBJ2-1; the match to TRBD2 covers 9 bases. Germline-derived CDR1 and CDR2 are DFQATT and SNEGSKA (reference sequence). V lost 5 bases to trimming and J lost 6 bases; unmatched junction nucleotides: 11. The CDR3 spans 15 residues. In nucleotides, the CDR3 is TGCAGTGCTGAGGGGCGGGAGGGCCTTATCAATGAGCAGTTCTTC. Translated: CSAEGREGLINEQFF.

This clonotype has a handful of counts. The chain carries TRBV11-2 and TRBJ2-3; 8 bases fit TRBD2. The CDR3 extends over 14 amino acids. Looked up from germline, CDR1 is SGHAT and CDR2 is FQNNGV. The V gene end was trimmed by 4 bases and the J gene end by 6 bases; junction bases not matched to a gene: 6. The CDR3 is CASSSGLGLDTQYF. As DNA, the CDR3 is TGTGCCAGCAGCTCGGGACTAGGCTTGGATACGCAGTATTTT.

This clonotype was seen ten or more times. The chain has TRBV16 and TRBJ1-6; D gene ambiguous. Trimming cost V 1 base and J 6 bases, with 10 bases left between them. Germline-derived CDR1 and CDR2 are KGHSY and FQNENV. The CDR3 has 15 residues. CDR3 protein: CASSQYPRPNSPLHF. CDR3 nucleotides: TGTGCCAGCAGCCAATATCCAAGACCTAATTCACCCCTCCACTTT. The full variable domain, rest sourced from reference TRBV16 and TRBJ1-6, is GEEVAQTPKHLVRGEGQKAKLYCAPIKGHSYVFWYQQVLKNEFKFLISFQNENVFDETGMPKERFSAKCLPNSPCSLEIQATKLEDSAVYFCASSQYPRPNSPLHFGNGTRLTVT.

This clonotype was observed many times. The chain has TRBV29-1 and TRBJ2-7; tentative D call: TRBD2 (6 bases). V was shortened by 3 bases and J by 2 bases, with 11 bases between the two germline ends. The CDR3 is 13 amino acids. The V gene's germline CDR1 is SQVTM and CDR2 ANQGSEA. CDR3 sequence reads: CSVDIGGPYEQYF. The CDR3 DNA reads TGCAGCGTTGATATTGGAGGGCCCTACGAGCAGTACTTC.

This clonotype was seen at least ten times. This rearrangement joins TRBV12-3 or TRBV12-4 to TRBJ2-2; TRBD2 might be the D (5 bases). The germline V and J ends were trimmed by 4 bases and 4 bases, with 10 bases remaining between them. This CDR3 is 14 amino acids long. CDR3 nucleotide sequence: TGTGCCAGCAGTTCCCCCGAGGGCACCGGGGAGCTGTTTTTT. Its translation: CASSSPEGTGELFF.